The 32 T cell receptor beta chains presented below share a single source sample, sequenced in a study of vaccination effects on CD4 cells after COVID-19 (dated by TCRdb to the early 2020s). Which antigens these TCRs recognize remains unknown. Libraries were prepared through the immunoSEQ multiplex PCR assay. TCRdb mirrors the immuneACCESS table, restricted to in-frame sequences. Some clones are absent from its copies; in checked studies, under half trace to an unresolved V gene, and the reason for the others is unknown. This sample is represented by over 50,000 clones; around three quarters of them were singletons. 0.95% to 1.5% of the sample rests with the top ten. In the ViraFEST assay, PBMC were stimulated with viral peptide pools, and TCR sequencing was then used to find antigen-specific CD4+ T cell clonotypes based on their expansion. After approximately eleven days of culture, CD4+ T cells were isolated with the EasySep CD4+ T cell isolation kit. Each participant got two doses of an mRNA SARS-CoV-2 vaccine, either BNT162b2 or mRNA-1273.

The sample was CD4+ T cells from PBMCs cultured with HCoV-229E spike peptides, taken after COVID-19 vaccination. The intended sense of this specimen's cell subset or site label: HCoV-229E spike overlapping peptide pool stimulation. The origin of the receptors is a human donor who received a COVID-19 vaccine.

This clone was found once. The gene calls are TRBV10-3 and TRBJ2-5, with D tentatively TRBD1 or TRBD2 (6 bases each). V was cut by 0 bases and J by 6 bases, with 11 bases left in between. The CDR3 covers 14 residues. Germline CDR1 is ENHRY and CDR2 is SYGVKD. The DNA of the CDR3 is TGTGCCATCAGTGAGTCGGGGGCGGGAAAGACCCAGTACTTC. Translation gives CAISESGAGKTQYF.

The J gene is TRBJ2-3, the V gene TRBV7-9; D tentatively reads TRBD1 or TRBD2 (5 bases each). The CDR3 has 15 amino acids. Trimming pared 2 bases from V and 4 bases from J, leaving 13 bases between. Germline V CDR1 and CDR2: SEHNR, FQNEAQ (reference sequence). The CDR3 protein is CASSLLGTDPDTQYF. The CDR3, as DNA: TGTGCCAGCAGCTTACTAGGGACGGACCCAGATACGCAGTATTTT.

CDR3 DNA sequence: TGTGCCTGGAGTTCCGGCAGCCCGGCGGGCAATCAGCCCCAGCATTTT. Amino acid sequence: CAWSSGSPAGNQPQHF. The rearrangement uses TRBV30 and TRBJ1-5; no clear D gene. Trimming cost V 2 bases and J 2 bases, with 16 bases left between them. This CDR3 comprises 16 residues. CDR1 GTSNPN and CDR2 SVGIG come from the germline V gene (reference sequence).

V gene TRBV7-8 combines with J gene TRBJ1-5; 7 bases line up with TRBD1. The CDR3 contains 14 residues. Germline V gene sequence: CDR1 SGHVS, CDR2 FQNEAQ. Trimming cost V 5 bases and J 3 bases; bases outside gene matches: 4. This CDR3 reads CASSLDRVNQPQHF. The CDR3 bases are TGTGCCAGCAGCCTAGACAGGGTCAATCAGCCCCAGCATTTT.

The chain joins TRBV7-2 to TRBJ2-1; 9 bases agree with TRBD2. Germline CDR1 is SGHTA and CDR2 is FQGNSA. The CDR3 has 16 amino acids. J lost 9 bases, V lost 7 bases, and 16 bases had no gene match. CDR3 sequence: CASTAFYGGGAVEQFF. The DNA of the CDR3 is TGTGCCAGCACAGCTTTTTATGGCGGGGGGGCCGTTGAGCAGTTCTTC.

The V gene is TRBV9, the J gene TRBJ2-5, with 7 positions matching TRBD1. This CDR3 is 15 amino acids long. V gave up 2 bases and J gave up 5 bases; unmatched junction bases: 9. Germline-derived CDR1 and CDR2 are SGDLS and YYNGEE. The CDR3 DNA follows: TGTGCCAGCAGCGTCAAGGGGGCAGGCGGGGAGACCCAGTACTTC. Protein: CASSVKGAGGETQYF.

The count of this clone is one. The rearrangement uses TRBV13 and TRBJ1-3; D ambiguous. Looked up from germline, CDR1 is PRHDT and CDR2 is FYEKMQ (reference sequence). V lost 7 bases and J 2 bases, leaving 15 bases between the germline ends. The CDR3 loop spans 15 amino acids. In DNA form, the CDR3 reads TGTGCCAGCACCTTGGAGACTTTGGCTGGAAACACCATATATTTT. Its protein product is CASTLETLAGNTIYF.

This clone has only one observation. CDR3 protein: CASSPTTVQETQYF. The CDR3 nucleotides are TGTGCCAGCTCACCAACGACAGTACAAGAGACCCAGTACTTC. The chain links TRBV18 to TRBJ2-5, with D perhaps matching TRBD1 (5 bases). CDR1 is KGHSH, CDR2 LQKENI, per germline. The CDR3 covers 14 residues. The V end lost 2 bases, the J end lost 2 bases, and 9 bases lay between the germline ends.

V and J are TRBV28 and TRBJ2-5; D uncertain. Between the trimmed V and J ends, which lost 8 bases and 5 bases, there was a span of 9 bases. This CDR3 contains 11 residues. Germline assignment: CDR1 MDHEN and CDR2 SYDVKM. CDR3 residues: CASHEQETQYF. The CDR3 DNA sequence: TGTGCCAGCCATGAGCAGGAGACCCAGTACTTC. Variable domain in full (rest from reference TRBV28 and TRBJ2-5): DVKVTQSSRYLVKRTGEKVFLECVQDMDHENMFWYRQDPGLGLRLIYFSYDVKMKEKGDIPEGYSVSREKKERFSLILESASTNQTSMYLCASHEQETQYFGPGTRLLVL.

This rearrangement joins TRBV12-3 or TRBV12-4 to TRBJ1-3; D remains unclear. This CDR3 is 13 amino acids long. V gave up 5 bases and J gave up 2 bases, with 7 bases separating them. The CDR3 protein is CASSRPPGNTIYF. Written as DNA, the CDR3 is TGTGCCAGCAGTCGCCCCCCTGGAAACACCATATATTTT.

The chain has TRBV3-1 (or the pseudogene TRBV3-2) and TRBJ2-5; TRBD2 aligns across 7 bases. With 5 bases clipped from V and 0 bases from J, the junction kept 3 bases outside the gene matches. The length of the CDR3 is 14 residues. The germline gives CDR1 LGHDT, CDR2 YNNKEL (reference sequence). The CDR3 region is CASSNGGYQETQYF. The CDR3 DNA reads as TGTGCCAGCAGCAACGGGGGGTACCAAGAGACCCAGTACTTC.

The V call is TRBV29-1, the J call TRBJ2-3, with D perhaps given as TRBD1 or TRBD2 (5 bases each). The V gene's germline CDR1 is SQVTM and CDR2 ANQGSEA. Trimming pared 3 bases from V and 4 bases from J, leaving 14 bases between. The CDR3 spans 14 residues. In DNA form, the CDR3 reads TGCAGCGTTGACGGGGACCTCCCCCCAGATACGCAGTATTTT. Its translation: CSVDGDLPPDTQYF.

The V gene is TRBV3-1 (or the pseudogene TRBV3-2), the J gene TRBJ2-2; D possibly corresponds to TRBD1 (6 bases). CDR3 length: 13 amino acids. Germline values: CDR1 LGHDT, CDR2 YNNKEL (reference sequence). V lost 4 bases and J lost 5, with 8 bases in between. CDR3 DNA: TGTGCCAGCAGCCTAGGGGGTACCGGGGAGCTGTTTTTT. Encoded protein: CASSLGGTGELFF.

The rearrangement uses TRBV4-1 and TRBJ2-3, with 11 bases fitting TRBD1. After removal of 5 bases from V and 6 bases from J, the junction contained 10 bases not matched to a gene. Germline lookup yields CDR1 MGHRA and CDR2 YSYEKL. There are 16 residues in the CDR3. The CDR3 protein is CASSSRTGGDGDTQYF. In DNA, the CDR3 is TGCGCCAGCAGCTCACGGACAGGGGGCGATGGTGATACGCAGTATTTT.

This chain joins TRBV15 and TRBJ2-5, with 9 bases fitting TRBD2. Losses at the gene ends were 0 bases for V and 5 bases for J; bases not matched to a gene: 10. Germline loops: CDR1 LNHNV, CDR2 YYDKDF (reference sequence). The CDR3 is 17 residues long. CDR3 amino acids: CATSRDPASGVLETQYF. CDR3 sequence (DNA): TGTGCCACCAGCAGAGATCCGGCTAGCGGGGTTTTGGAGACCCAGTACTTC.

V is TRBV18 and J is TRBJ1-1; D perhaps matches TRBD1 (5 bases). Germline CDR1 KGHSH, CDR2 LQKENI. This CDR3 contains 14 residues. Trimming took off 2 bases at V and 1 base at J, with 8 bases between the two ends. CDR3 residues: CASSPVQGNTEAFF. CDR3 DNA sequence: TGTGCCAGCTCACCAGTGCAGGGGAACACTGAAGCTTTCTTT.

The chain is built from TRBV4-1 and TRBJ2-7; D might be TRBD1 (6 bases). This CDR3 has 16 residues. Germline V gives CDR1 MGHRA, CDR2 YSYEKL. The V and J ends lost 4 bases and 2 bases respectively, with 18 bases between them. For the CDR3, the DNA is TGCGCCAGCAGCCCAGACCAGGGGAGAGGGACCTACGAGCAGTACGTC. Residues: CASSPDQGRGTYEQYV.

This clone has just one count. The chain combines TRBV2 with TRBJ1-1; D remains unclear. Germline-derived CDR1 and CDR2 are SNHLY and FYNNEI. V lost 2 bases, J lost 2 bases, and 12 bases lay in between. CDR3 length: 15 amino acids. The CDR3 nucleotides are TGTGCCAGCAGTGAAATGCTCACACCCAACACTGAAGCTTTCTTT. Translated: CASSEMLTPNTEAFF.

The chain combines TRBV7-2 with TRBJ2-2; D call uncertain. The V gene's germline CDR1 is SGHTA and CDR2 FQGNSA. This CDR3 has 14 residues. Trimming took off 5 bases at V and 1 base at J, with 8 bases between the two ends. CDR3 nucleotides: TGTGCCAGCAGCCCGACAAGGAACACCGGGGAGCTGTTTTTT. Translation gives CASSPTRNTGELFF.

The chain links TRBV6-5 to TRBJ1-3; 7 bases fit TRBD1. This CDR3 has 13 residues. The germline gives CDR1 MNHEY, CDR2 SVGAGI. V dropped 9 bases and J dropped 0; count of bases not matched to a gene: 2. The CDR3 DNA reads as TGTGCCAGTAGACAGGGCTCTGGAAACACCATATATTTT. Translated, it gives CASRQGSGNTIYF.

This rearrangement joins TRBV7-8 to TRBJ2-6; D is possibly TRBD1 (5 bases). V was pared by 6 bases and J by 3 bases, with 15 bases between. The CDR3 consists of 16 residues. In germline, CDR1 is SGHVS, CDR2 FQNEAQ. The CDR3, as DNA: TGTGCCAGCAGATTGAGAACAGGAAGTGGGGCCAACGTCCTGACTTTC. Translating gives CASRLRTGSGANVLTF.

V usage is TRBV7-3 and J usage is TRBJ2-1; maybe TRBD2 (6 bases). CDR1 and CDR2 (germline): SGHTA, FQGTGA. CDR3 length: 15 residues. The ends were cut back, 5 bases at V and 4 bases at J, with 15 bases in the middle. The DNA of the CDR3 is TGTGCCAGCAGCGTCACTAGCTTAACTTACAATGAGCAGTTCTTC. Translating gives CASSVTSLTYNEQFF. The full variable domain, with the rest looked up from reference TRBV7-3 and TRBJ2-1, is GAGVSQTPSNKVTEKGKYVELRCDPISGHTALYWYRQSLGQGPEFLIYFQGTGAADDSGLPNDRFFAVRPEGSVSTLKIQRTERGDSAVYLCASSVTSLTYNEQFFGPGTRLTVL.

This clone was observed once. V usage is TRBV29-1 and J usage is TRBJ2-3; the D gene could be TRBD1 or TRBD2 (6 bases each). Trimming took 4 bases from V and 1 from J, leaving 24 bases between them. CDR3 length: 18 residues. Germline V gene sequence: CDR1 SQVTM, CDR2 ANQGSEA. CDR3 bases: TGCAGCGTTGCCCCCCGGGGGCGAGTGTATCAAGGCACAGATACGCAGTATTTT. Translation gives CSVAPRGRVYQGTDTQYF.

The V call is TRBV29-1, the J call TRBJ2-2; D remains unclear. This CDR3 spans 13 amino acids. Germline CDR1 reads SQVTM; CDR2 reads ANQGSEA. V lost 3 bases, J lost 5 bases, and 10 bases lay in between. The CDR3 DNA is TGCAGCGTTGACGCCAGGTCGACCGGGGAGCTGTTTTTT. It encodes CSVDARSTGELFF.

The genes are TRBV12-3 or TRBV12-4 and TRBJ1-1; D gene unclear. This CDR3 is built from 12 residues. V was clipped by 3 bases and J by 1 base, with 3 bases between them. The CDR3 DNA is TGTGCCAGCAGTTTTGAGAACACTGAAGCTTTCTTT. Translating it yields CASSFENTEAFF.

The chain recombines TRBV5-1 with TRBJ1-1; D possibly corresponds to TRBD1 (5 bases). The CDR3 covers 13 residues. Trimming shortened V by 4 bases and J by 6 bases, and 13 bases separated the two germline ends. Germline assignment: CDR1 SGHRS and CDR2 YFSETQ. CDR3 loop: CASSPDIRAEAFF. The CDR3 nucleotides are TGCGCCAGCAGCCCGGACATTAGGGCTGAAGCTTTCTTT.

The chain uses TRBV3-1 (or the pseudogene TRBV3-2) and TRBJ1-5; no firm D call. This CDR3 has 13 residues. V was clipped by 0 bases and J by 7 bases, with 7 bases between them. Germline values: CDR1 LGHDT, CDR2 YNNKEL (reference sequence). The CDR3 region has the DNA TGTGCCAGCAGCCAAGACTGGGAGCAGCCCCAGCATTTT. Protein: CASSQDWEQPQHF.

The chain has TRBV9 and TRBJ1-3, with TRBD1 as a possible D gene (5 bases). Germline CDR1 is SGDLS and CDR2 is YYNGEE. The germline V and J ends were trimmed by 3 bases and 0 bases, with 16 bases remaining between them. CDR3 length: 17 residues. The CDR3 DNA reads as TGTGCCAGCAGCGCCGCCCGGGGGTTGGGCTCTGGAAACACCATATATTTT. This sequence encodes CASSAARGLGSGNTIYF.

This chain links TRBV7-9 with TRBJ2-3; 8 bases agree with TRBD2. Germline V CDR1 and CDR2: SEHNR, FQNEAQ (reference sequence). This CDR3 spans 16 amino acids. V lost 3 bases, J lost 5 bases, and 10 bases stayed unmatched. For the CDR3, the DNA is TGTGCCAGCAGCTTTCCTGGCGGGGGGATTCAAGATACGCAGTATTTT. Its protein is CASSFPGGGIQDTQYF. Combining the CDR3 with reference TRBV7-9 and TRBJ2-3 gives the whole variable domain DTGVSQNPRHKITKRGQNVTFRCDPISEHNRLYWYRQTLGQGPEFLTYFQNEAQLEKSRLLSDRFSAERPKGSFSTLEIQRTEQGDSAMYLCASSFPGGGIQDTQYFGPGTRLTVL.

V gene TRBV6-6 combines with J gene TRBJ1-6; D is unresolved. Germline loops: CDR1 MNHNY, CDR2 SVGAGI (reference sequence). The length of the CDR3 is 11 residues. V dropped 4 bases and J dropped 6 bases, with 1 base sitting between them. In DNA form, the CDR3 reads TGTGCCAGCAGTTTTAATTCACCCCTCCACTTT. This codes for CASSFNSPLHF.

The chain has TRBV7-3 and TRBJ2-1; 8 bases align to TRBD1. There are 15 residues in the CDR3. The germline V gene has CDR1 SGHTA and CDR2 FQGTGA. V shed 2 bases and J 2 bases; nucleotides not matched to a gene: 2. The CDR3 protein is CASSLQGAPYNEQFF. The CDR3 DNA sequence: TGTGCCAGCAGCTTACAGGGGGCACCCTACAATGAGCAGTTCTTC. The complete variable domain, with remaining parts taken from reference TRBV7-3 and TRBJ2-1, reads GAGVSQTPSNKVTEKGKYVELRCDPISGHTALYWYRQSLGQGPEFLIYFQGTGAADDSGLPNDRFFAVRPEGSVSTLKIQRTERGDSAVYLCASSLQGAPYNEQFFGPGTRLTVL.

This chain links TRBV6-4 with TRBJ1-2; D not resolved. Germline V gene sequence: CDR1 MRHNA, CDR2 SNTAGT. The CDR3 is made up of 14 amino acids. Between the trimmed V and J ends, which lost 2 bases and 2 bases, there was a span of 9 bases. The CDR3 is CASSDGVGNYGYTF. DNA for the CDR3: TGTGCCAGCAGTGACGGGGTGGGGAACTATGGCTACACCTTC.